A single T cell receptor beta chain is shown here with its context. Its antigen is undetermined. The source of the sample is a study of cytomegalovirus exposure and HLA in healthy donors. Study-wide background: Later analysis reported that the roughly 110 validation repertoires shared the platform of the 500 to 850 first-cohort repertoires. Study outcomes and limitations: Reportedly, cytomegalovirus status was diagnosed with high sensitivity and specificity. First-cohort TCR clusters were later found to tend to co-occur in the roughly 130 validation repertoires.

The CDR3 has 16 amino acids. V shed 0 bases, J shed 1 base, and the junction held 6 bases outside the gene matches. Germline V gene sequence: CDR1 MGHRA, CDR2 YSYEKL. TCRdb's table, derived via immunoSEQ multiplex PCR, lists solely in-frame clones and lacks some. The sample holds 250,000 to 350,000 clones, 88% seen once. The V call is TRBV4-1, the J call TRBJ2-7, with 7 positions matching TRBD1. Source material: PBMCs. The clonotype comes from a young woman in good health and CMV-seronegative. The CDR3 spells CASSQDLWGQSYEQYF. The CDR3 DNA sequence: TGCGCCAGCAGCCAAGATTTGTGGGGACAGTCCTACGAGCAGTACTTC.